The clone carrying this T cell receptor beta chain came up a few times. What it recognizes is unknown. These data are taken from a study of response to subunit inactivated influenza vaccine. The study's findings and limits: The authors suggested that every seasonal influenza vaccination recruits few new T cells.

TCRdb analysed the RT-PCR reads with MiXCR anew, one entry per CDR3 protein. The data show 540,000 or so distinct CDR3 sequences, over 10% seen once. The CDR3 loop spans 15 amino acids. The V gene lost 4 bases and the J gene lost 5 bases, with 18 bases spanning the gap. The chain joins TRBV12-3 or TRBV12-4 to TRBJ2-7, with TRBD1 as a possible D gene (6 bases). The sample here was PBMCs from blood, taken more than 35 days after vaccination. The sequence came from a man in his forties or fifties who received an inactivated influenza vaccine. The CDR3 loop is CASSSNRDISHEQYF. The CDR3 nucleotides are TGTGCCAGCAGTTCGAACCGGGACATAAGCCACGAGCAGTACTTC.